This T cell receptor (beta chain) originates from a study of T cell changes during pregnancy in multiple sclerosis. Trimming at V came to 7 bases and at J to 8 bases, leaving 8 bases not matched to a gene. Per the germline V gene, CDR1 is MNHEY and CDR2 is SMNVEV (reference sequence). This CDR3 region has 13 residues. This clone was seen more than once but under ten times. Sequenced by immunoSEQ multiplex PCR; TCRdb stores in-frame clones only, minus some. The data contain around 57,000 clones, roughly nine tenths of them singletons. The gene calls are TRBV27 and TRBJ1-2; 9 bases align to TRBD1. The sequence was obtained from a female donor in good health, enrolled as a control in a pregnancy study. Material: peripheral blood, obtained after pregnancy. The DNA of the CDR3 is TGTGCCAGCATGGGACAGGGCTCCTACGGCTACACCTTC. Amino acid sequence: CASMGQGSYGYTF.